The 12 T cell receptor beta chains presented below share a single source sample, sequenced in a study of cytomegalovirus exposure and HLA in healthy donors. Profiled with immunoSEQ multiplex PCR; TCRdb holds only in-frame clones, not every one. The repertoire holds some 140,000 clones, with about 82% as singletons. What was sequenced was PBMCs. All receptors come from a human donor in good health.

This clone has only one observation. V and J are TRBV6-4 and TRBJ2-2, with D hard to call. V shed 2 bases and J shed 6 bases, with 4 bases lying between them. The CDR3 sequence is 12 residues long. Looked up from germline, CDR1 is MRHNA and CDR2 is SNTAGT. The CDR3 here is CASSDPAGELFF. CDR3 coding DNA: TGTGCCAGCAGTGACCCCGCCGGGGAGCTGTTTTTT.

The V call is TRBV18, the J call TRBJ2-1; 7 bases are shared with TRBD2. Germline CDR1 KGHSH, CDR2 LQKENI. This CDR3 has 15 residues. The J segment lost 9 bases and the V segment lost 3 bases, leaving 11 bases of the junction unmatched. CDR3 residues: CASSPDLAAAGEQFF. The CDR3, as DNA: TGTGCCAGCTCACCGGACCTAGCGGCAGCGGGTGAGCAGTTCTTC.

The chain uses TRBV30 and TRBJ1-1, with a possible D match to TRBD1 (6 bases). CDR1 and CDR2 from the germline V gene are GTSNPN and SVGIG (reference sequence). V lost 0 bases and J 1 base, leaving 9 bases between the germline ends. The CDR3 is 14 residues long. CDR3 bases: TGTGCCTGGAGTGTACAGGGAAAGAACACTGAAGCTTTCTTT. Translating gives CAWSVQGKNTEAFF.

J is TRBJ2-2 and V is TRBV27, with D unresolved. The CDR3 totals 16 residues. V was shortened by 1 base and J by 4 bases, with 13 bases between the two germline ends. From germline, CDR1 is MNHEY and CDR2 SMNVEV (reference sequence). In DNA form, the CDR3 reads TGTGCCAGCAGTTTATTTAGCACCACGAGCACCGGGGAGCTGTTTTTT. It codes for CASSLFSTTSTGELFF.

This chain joins TRBV20-1 and TRBJ2-1; 7 nucleotides agree with TRBD2. CDR1 and CDR2 from the germline V gene are DFQATT and SNEGSKA (reference sequence). The CDR3 is made up of 11 amino acids. V shed 4 bases and J 9 bases; nucleotides not matched to a gene: 3. The chain's CDR3 is CSAKLAPEQFF. The CDR3 DNA reads as TGCAGTGCTAAACTAGCGCCTGAGCAGTTCTTC.

The V call is TRBV12-5, the J call TRBJ2-2; TRBD1 aligns across 9 bases. Germline assignment: CDR1 LGHNT and CDR2 FRNRAP. CDR3 size: 14 residues. J lost 4 bases, V lost 6 bases, and 3 bases had no gene match. The CDR3 spells CASGRDRVTGELFF. The DNA for the CDR3 is TGTGCTAGTGGCCGGGACAGGGTCACCGGGGAGCTGTTTTTT.

This clone was seen more than once but under ten times. The chain has TRBV14 and TRBJ1-1; possible D gene TRBD1, 5 bases. Trimming removed 2 bases from V and 5 bases from J, with 15 bases in between. Germline CDR1 reads SGHDN; CDR2 reads FVKESK. The CDR3 totals 15 residues. The CDR3 here is CASSQISGSGTEAFF. In nucleotides, the CDR3 is TGTGCCAGCAGCCAAATCTCAGGGAGCGGGACTGAAGCTTTCTTT.

This clone was detected a few times. The genes are TRBV7-9 and TRBJ1-1; TRBD1 matches 8 bases. From germline, CDR1 is SEHNR and CDR2 FQNEAQ (reference sequence). J lost 6 bases, V lost 1 base, and 7 bases had no gene match. This CDR3 comprises 15 residues. CDR3 amino acids: CASSLGWGQDSEAFF. The CDR3 DNA reads as TGTGCCAGCAGCTTAGGCTGGGGACAGGATTCTGAAGCTTTCTTT.

The genes are TRBV4-1 and TRBJ1-2; 9 bases match TRBD1. The CDR3 sequence is 18 residues long. V gave up 0 bases and J gave up 0 bases; unmatched junction bases: 8. Germline V gene data show CDR1 as MGHRA and CDR2 as YSYEKL. This CDR3 is CASSQEGTGSWANYGYTF. CDR3 DNA sequence: TGCGCCAGCAGCCAAGAGGGGACAGGGTCGTGGGCTAACTATGGCTACACCTTC.

The chain employs TRBV11-2 and TRBJ2-2, with 9 bases identical to TRBD1. The V gene end was trimmed by 5 bases and the J gene end by 7 bases; junction bases not matched to a gene: 2. The CDR3 covers 13 residues. CDR1 is SGHAT, CDR2 FQNNGV, per germline. CDR3 loop: CASSQTGGGELFF. The CDR3 DNA reads as TGTGCCAGCAGCCAGACAGGGGGCGGGGAGCTGTTTTTT.

This clone has just a few counts. The chain couples TRBV11-2 to TRBJ1-6; 7 bases agree with TRBD1. Germline assignment: CDR1 SGHAT and CDR2 FQNNGV. The CDR3 is made up of 15 amino acids. After removal of 5 bases from V and 7 bases from J, the junction contained 8 bases not matched to a gene. CDR3: CASSRTTGSNSPLHF. The CDR3 DNA follows: TGTGCCAGCAGCCGAACGACAGGGTCGAATTCACCCCTCCACTTT.

V and J are TRBV6-1 and TRBJ2-2; the D gene is possibly TRBD1 (6 bases). This CDR3 is 13 amino acids long. Trimming removed 6 bases at V and 7 bases at J, with 12 bases between. CDR1 and CDR2 (germline): MNHNS, SASEGT. DNA for the CDR3: TGTGCCAGCAGCCTACAGGGAAACGGGGAGCTGTTTTTT. This gives the protein CASSLQGNGELFF.